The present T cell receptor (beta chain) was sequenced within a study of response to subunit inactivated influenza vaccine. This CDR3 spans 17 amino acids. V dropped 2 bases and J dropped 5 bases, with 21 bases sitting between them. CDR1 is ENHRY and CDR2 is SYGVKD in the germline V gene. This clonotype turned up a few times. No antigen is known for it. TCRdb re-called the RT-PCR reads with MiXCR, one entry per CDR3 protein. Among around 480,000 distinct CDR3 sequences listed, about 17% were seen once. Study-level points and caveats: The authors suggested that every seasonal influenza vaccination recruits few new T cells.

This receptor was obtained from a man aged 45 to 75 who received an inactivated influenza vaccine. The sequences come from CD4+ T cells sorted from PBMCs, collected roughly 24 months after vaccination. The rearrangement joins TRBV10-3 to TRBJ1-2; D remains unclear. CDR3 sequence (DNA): TGTGCCATCAGTGAGGTGGTATCTGCAGGACCCGGTTATGGCTACACCTTC. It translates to CAISEVVSAGPGYGYTF.